What follows are 12 T cell receptor beta chains derived from one specimen sequenced in a study of T-cell memory formation after mild COVID-19. TCRdb reprocessed the 5' RACE reads via MiXCR and lists one record per CDR3 protein. The table shows roughly 400,000 distinct CDR3 sequences, with approximately 15% occurring only once. The material sequenced was PBMCs or a T cell subset sorted from them (not recorded which). Receptors originate from a man younger than 30 who had mild COVID-19 (a few samples of this study predate the infection). Cell type and time point are not known.

The chain uses TRBV5-1 and TRBJ2-1; 12 bases agree with TRBD2. V gave up 4 bases and J gave up 5 bases; unmatched junction bases: 4. This CDR3 has 15 amino acids. Germline-derived CDR1 and CDR2 are SGHRS and YFSETQ. Written as DNA, the CDR3 is TGCGCCAGCAGCGTGAGGACTAGCGGGGACAATGAGCAGTTCTTC. Its translation is CASSVRTSGDNEQFF.

The gene calls are TRBV9 and TRBJ2-7; weak D call: TRBD1 (6 bases). The V gene's germline CDR1 is SGDLS and CDR2 YYNGEE. Between the trimmed V and J ends, which lost 3 bases and 3 bases, there was a span of 13 bases. CDR3 size: 14 residues. Here the CDR3 DNA reads TGTGCCAGCAGCGGACAGGTGGGGGACTACGAGCAGTACTTC. It codes for CASSGQVGDYEQYF.

The chain couples TRBV7-2 to TRBJ1-4, with a weak D call TRBD1 (6 bases). The length of the CDR3 is 20 residues. The germline CDR1 and CDR2 sequences are SGHTA and FQGNSA. V dropped 4 bases and J dropped 5 bases, with 29 bases sitting between them. For the CDR3, the DNA is TGTGCCAGCAGCTCCGAGCCGACCGGGACAAGCCTCTGTGAAAATGAAAAACTGTTTTTT. Its protein is CASSSEPTGTSLCENEKLFF. Complete variable domain (other parts from reference TRBV7-2 and TRBJ1-4): GAGVSQSPSNKVTEKGKDVELRCDPISGHTALYWYRQSLGQGLEFLIYFQGNSAPDKSGLPSDRFSAERTGGSVSTLTIQRTQQEDSAVYLCASSSEPTGTSLCENEKLFFGSGTQLSVL.

This clonotype came up a few times. This rearrangement joins TRBV7-2 to TRBJ2-2; 8 bases agree with TRBD2. This CDR3 contains 14 residues. Germline-derived CDR1 and CDR2 are SGHTA and FQGNSA. Germline trimming cut 4 bases from V and 8 bases from J; bases unmatched to any gene: 6. CDR3 in amino acids: CASSYLAGGGELFF. CDR3 in DNA: TGTGCCAGCAGCTATCTAGCGGGTGGTGGGGAGCTGTTTTTT.

A few counts support this clonotype. The chain has TRBV7-3 and TRBJ2-3; a weak D match, TRBD2 (7 bases). Trimming shortened V by 4 bases and J by 3 bases, and 17 bases separated the two germline ends. CDR1 is SGHTA and CDR2 is FQGTGA in the germline V gene. This CDR3 region has 16 residues. The CDR3 nucleotides are TGTGCCAGCAGCTCCTGGGGGGGCGGGTCTACAGATACGCAGTATTTT. This codes for CASSSWGGGSTDTQYF.

This clonotype was recorded a few times. Here the CDR3 reads CASSLSGQGHQPQHF. CDR3 nucleotide sequence: TGTGCCAGCAGCTTATCTGGGCAGGGACATCAGCCCCAGCATTTT. The genes are TRBV7-2 and TRBJ1-5; TRBD1 is a possible D gene (5 bases). The V gene lost 2 bases and the J gene lost 5 bases, with 13 bases spanning the gap. This CDR3 is 15 amino acids long. The germline CDR1 and CDR2 sequences are SGHTA and FQGNSA.

Only a few counts were recorded for this clonotype. This sequence joins TRBV4-3 and TRBJ2-1; D gene uncertain. The germline V gene encodes CDR1 LGHNA and CDR2 YSLEER. CDR3 length equals 18 residues. V dropped 0 bases and J dropped 2 bases, with 17 bases sitting between them. CDR3 in DNA: TGCGCCAGCAGCCAAGAGGCACTAAGAGGCAGAACCTACAATGAGCAGTTCTTC. Encoded protein: CASSQEALRGRTYNEQFF.

This clonotype was seen more than once but under ten times. The rearrangement joins TRBV24-1 to TRBJ2-1; TRBD1 aligns across 10 bases. The germline V gene encodes CDR1 KGHDR and CDR2 SFDVKD. The V gene end was trimmed by 4 bases and the J gene end by 8 bases; junction bases not matched to a gene: 10. The CDR3 spans 16 residues. The CDR3 DNA sequence: TGTGCCACCAGTGACCCGGGGACAGGGGCGCGGCATGAGCAGTTCTTC. It encodes CATSDPGTGARHEQFF.

The genes are TRBV10-3 and TRBJ2-2; D assignment may be TRBD1 or TRBD2 (5 bases each). Germline loops: CDR1 ENHRY, CDR2 SYGVKD. The V end lost 0 bases, the J end lost 0 bases, and 11 bases lay between the germline ends. This CDR3 is built from 17 residues. In DNA, the CDR3 is TGTGCCATCAGTGAGTCGAGTGGGGACGCGAACACCGGGGAGCTGTTTTTT. Protein: CAISESSGDANTGELFF.

There are a few counts of this clonotype. The V and J genes are TRBV12-3 or TRBV12-4 and TRBJ2-2; D possibly corresponds to TRBD2 (5 bases). V shed 7 bases and J shed 3 bases, with 6 bases lying between them. The CDR3 covers 12 residues. The CDR3 region is CASKRDTGELFF. CDR3 nucleotide sequence: TGTGCCAGCAAGAGGGACACCGGGGAGCTGTTTTTT.

This chain uses TRBV6-1 with TRBJ2-7; 12 nucleotides agree with TRBD2. This CDR3 region has 15 residues. Per germline, CDR1 MNHNS and CDR2 SASEGT. Trimming removed 2 bases from V and 1 base from J; junction bases left unmatched: 0. In DNA form, the CDR3 reads TGTGCCAGCAGTGAACTAGCGGGGGGGTCCTACGAGCAGTACGTC. As protein: CASSELAGGSYEQYV.

The chain employs TRBV7-9 and TRBJ2-7, with D possibly TRBD2 on 6 matching bases. In germline, CDR1 is SEHNR, CDR2 FQNEAQ (reference sequence). There are 14 residues in the CDR3. The V and J ends lost 1 base and 5 bases respectively, with 12 bases between them. CDR3 region: CASSLESGSDEQYF. In DNA, the CDR3 is TGTGCCAGCAGCTTAGAGTCCGGGAGTGACGAGCAGTACTTC.